This paragraph covers one T cell receptor beta chain sequence. The sample comes from a study of blood T cell repertoires in COVID-19. Looking at the study overall: In each case, the material was cDNA or gDNA derived from T cells, B-cell-depleted T cells, or PBMCs.

Generated by immunoSEQ multiplex PCR, the TCRdb table keeps only in-frame clones and is missing some. The sample includes 140,000 to 150,000 clones, approximately 80% of them seen just once. Individuals drawn from approximately 26 US areas were roughly 18 to 89 years old. Two negative PCRs, clearance, or symptom resolution had been documented for recovered Cohort 3 donors. Trimming removed 2 bases at V and 4 bases at J, with 17 bases between. The CDR3 spans 16 residues. Germline CDR1 reads MGHRA; CDR2 reads YSYEKL. This sequence was found in a woman aged 40-49 years who had recovered from COVID-19. Input material: PBMCs or T cells enriched from blood (not recorded which). The chain links TRBV4-1 to TRBJ1-2, with D perhaps TRBD1 (5 bases). CDR3 in amino acids: CASSQPTALDGYGYTF. DNA for the CDR3: TGCGCCAGCAGCCAACCGACAGCTTTGGATGGCTATGGCTACACCTTC.